Below, one T cell receptor beta chain is given with its context. The CDR3 loop spans 15 amino acids. CDR1 MNHEY and CDR2 SVGAGI come from the germline V gene. Trimming at V came to 5 bases and at J to 7 bases, leaving 10 bases not matched to a gene. The data are from a study of blood T cell repertoires in COVID-19. Turning to the study itself: There were acute and convalescent COVID-19 samples, and they came from the United States, Italy and Spain. T cells, B-cell-depleted T cells, or PBMCs provided the cDNA or gDNA that served as material.

Recruited during active infection, patients (from Seattle) were subsequently followed longitudinally. As originally analysed: Amplification from reference gene primers served as the basis for estimated nucleated cell counts. Assay used: immunoSEQ multiplex PCR; TCRdb lists only in-frame clones, some missing. V, J and clone size were drawn from that table, and D and trimming were deduced from the DNA. The data hold around 330,000 clones, with more than 70% observed a single time. The rearrangement links TRBV6-5 to TRBJ1-5; TRBD1 aligns across 8 bases. The TCR was taken from a woman aged 25-40 years with COVID-19, enrolled during active disease. The sequencing sample was made of peripheral blood. The CDR3 protein is CASSISGGSRQPQHF. The DNA for the CDR3 is TGTGCCAGCAGTATATCAGGGGGCTCGAGACAGCCCCAGCATTTT.